This T cell receptor (beta chain) was obtained from a study of CD8 T cells in ankylosing spondylitis. Findings and limits, study-wide: Relatively scarce in peripheral blood, disease-linked clones were CD8+. Disease-associated clones were reportedly significantly overrepresented in matched ankylosing spondylitis synovial fluid. Apparently characteristic of ankylosing spondylitis blood was a TCR beta motif (roughly 8 highly homologous variants).

A word on this clonotype: Its antigen is still unknown.

With molecular barcodes, quantitative 5'-RACE was used to make the TCR beta libraries. Via MiXCR, TCRdb re-called the 5' RACE reads, giving one row per CDR3 protein. The sample shows around 440,000 distinct CDR3 sequences, 17% of them seen only once. The origin of this receptor is a male donor with ankylosing spondylitis. The sequenced sample was blood, either unsorted or a sorted T cell fraction (not recorded which).

CDR3 DNA sequence: TGCAGTGCTACCCCGTATAGCTCTGGGGCCAACGTCCTGACTTTC. Translation gives CSATPYSSGANVLTF. The genes are TRBV20-1 and TRBJ2-6; D not certain. Germline V gene lookup returns CDR1 DFQATT and CDR2 SNEGSKA (reference sequence). V lost 4 bases and J 0 bases, leaving 10 bases between the germline ends. The length of the CDR3 is 15 residues.